A single sample gave rise to the 4 T cell receptor beta chains below, sequenced in a study of T-cell reconstitution after alpha-beta-depleted transplantation in children. A TCRbeta library incorporating unique molecular identifiers was prepared. TCRdb reprocessed the PCR reads via MiXCR and lists one record per CDR3 protein. Among hundreds of thousands of distinct CDR3 sequences listed, around 15% were seen once. This sample comprised PBMCs, mostly from graft donor cells, obtained 360 days after TCRalphabeta/CD19-depleted stem cell transplant. The receptors derive from a male patient younger than 18 who had a stem cell transplant for acute lymphoblastic leukemia, so the T cells may come from the graft donor.

This clonotype occurred a few times. The CDR3: CSARDQEVHAGELFF. The CDR3 DNA follows: TGCAGTGCTAGAGATCAAGAGGTTCATGCCGGGGAGCTGTTTTTT. The chain uses TRBV20-1 and TRBJ2-2; D is uncertain. With 0 bases removed from V and 6 bases from J, the gap between germline ends came to 14 bases. This CDR3 contains 15 residues. The germline V gene has CDR1 DFQATT and CDR2 SNEGSKA (reference sequence).

This chain links TRBV7-3 with TRBJ1-1, with a possible D match to TRBD1 (5 bases). From germline, CDR1 is SGHTA and CDR2 FQGTGA. The V end lost 4 bases, the J end lost 1 base, and 13 bases lay between the germline ends. This CDR3 comprises 15 residues. The CDR3 nucleotides are TGTGCCAGCAGCTGGGACTTTTCGGCGAACACTGAAGCTTTCTTT. It specifies CASSWDFSANTEAFF.

This clonotype came up many times. This chain connects TRBV12-3 or TRBV12-4 to TRBJ1-1; 7 nucleotides agree with TRBD1. J was trimmed by 4 bases and V by 6 bases; bases with no gene match: 11. The CDR3 length is 15 residues. The CDR3 is CASSYSFTGATEAFF. The DNA for the CDR3 is TGTGCCAGCAGCTACAGTTTTACAGGGGCCACTGAAGCTTTCTTT.

This clonotype was detected only a few times. J is TRBJ2-1 and V is TRBV4-2; 11 bases fit TRBD2. CDR3 length: 15 amino acids. The germline gives CDR1 LGHNA, CDR2 YNFKEQ. Trimming removed 2 bases from V and 7 bases from J; junction bases left unmatched: 4. The CDR3 sequence is CASSQTSGRMNEQFF. CDR3 in DNA: TGTGCCAGCAGCCAAACTAGCGGGAGAATGAATGAGCAGTTCTTC.